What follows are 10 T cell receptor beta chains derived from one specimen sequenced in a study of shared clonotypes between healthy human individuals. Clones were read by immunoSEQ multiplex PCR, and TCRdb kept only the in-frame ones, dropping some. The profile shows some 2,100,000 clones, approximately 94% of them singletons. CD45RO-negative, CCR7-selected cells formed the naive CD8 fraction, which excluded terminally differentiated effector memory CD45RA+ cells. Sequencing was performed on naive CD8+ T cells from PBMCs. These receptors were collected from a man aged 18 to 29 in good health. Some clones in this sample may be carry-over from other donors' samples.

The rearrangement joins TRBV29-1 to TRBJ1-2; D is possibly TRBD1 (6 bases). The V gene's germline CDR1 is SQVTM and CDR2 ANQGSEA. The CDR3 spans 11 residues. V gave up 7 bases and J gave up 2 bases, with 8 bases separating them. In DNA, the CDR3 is TGCAGCGAGGGGGGGAACTATGGCTACACCTTC. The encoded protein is CSEGGNYGYTF. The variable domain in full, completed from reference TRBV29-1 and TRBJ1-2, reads SAVISQKPSRDICQRGTSLTIQCQVDSQVTMMFWYRQQPGQSLTLIATANQGSEATYESGFVIDKFPISRPNLTFSTLTVSNMSPEDSSIYLCSEGGNYGYTFGSGTRLTVV.

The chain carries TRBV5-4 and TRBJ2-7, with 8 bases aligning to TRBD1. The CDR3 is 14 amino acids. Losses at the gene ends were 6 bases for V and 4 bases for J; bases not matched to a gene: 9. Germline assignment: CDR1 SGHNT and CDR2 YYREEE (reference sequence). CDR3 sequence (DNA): TGTGCCAGCACCCTCGACAGGGGTCCTTACGAGCAGTACTTC. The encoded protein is CASTLDRGPYEQYF.

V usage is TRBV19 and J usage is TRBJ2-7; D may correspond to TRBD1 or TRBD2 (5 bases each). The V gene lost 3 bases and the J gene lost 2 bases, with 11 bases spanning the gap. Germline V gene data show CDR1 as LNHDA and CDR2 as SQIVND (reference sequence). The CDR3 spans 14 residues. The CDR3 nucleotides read TGTGCCAGTAGTATCGGGACGTACGCCTACGAGCAGTACTTC. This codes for CASSIGTYAYEQYF.

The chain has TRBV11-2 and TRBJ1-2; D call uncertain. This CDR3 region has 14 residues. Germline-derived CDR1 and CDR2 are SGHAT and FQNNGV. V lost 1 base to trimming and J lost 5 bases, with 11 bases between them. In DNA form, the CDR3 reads TGTGCCAGCAGCTTAGTGGCCCGGGGTTATGGCTACACCTTC. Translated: CASSLVARGYGYTF.

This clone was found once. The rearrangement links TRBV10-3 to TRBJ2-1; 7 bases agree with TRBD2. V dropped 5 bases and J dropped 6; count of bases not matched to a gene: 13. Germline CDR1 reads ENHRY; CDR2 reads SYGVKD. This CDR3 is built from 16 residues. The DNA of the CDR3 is TGTGCCATCAGTTCCCCGGGTGTGGCGGGAGTCAATGAGCAGTTCTTC. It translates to CAISSPGVAGVNEQFF.

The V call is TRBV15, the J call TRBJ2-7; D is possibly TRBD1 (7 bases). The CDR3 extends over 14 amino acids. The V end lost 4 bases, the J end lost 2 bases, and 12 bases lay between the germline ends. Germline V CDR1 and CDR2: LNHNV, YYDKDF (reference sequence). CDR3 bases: TGTGCCACCAGCATCGGGGGACAGACCTACGAGCAGTACTTC. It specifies CATSIGGQTYEQYF.

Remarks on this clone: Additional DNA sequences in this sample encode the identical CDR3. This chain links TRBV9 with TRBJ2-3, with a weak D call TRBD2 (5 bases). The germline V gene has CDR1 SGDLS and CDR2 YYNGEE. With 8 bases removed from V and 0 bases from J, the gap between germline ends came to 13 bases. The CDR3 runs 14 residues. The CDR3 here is CASSTGGSTDTQYF. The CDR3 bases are TGTGCCAGTAGTACTGGCGGGAGCACAGATACGCAGTATTTT.

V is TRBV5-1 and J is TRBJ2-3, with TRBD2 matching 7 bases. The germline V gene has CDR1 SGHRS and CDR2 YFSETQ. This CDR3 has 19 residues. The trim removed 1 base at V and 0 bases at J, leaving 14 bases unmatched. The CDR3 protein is CASSLYRLAESTSTDTQYF. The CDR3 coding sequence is TGCGCCAGCAGCTTGTACCGCCTAGCGGAATCAACTAGCACAGATACGCAGTATTTT.

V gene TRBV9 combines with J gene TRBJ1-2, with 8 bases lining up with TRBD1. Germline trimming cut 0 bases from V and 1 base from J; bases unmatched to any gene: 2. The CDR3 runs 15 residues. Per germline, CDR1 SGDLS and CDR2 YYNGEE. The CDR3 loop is CASSVGQGLNYGYTF. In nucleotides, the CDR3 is TGTGCCAGCAGCGTAGGACAGGGGCTTAACTATGGCTACACCTTC.

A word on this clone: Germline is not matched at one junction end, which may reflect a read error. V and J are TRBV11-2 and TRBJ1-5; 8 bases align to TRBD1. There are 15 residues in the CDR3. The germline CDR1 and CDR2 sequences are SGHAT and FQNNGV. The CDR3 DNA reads TGTGCCAGCAGCTTAGGATCAGGGGGCAACCAGCCCCAGCATTTT. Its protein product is CASSLGSGGNQPQHF.